This TCR beta chain derives from a study of cytomegalovirus exposure and HLA in healthy donors. This clone was seen a few times. Its matching antigen is unknown. Germline-derived CDR1 and CDR2 are SGHDT and YYEEEE. The V segment lost 3 bases and the J segment 7 bases; nucleotides outside the gene matches: 2. This CDR3 is built from 14 residues. Study outcomes and limitations: Using a false discovery rate of 0.05, a later analysis showed that 15,000 to 20,000 TCR beta sequences were associated with HLA alleles. Excluded: some indistinguishable V segments such as TRBV6-2 and TRBV6-3. Productive status was seen about 87% or about 30% of the time for most TCR beta V segments in an earlier analysis. Most subjects had HLA-A and HLA-B alleles reportedly predicted accurately by TCR beta sequences.

The PCR had 60 Vbeta and 13 Jbeta primers. Measured with immunoSEQ multiplex PCR; TCRdb has only the in-frame clones, and not every one. The data show roughly 250,000 clones, 84% seen once. This sequence was found in a woman between 40 and 50 years old in good health and CMV-seropositive. The V and J genes are TRBV5-6 and TRBJ1-6; 9 bases align to TRBD1. Material for sequencing was PBMCs. Written as DNA, the CDR3 is TGTGCCAGCAGCTCCGGGACAGGGAATTCACCCCTCCACTTT. Protein sequence: CASSSGTGNSPLHF.